This record looks at one T cell receptor beta chain sequence and its context. In the original processing: Amplified reference gene primers provided the basis for estimating nucleated cell counts. Data came from immunoSEQ multiplex PCR; TCRdb stores just in-frame clones and leaves some out. The V and J calls and clone size were taken over from that table, and D and trimming were inferred from the DNA. Here the sample spans some 69,000 clones, over 70% being singletons. This specimen belongs to a study of blood T cell repertoires in COVID-19. Study as a whole: Researchers got acute and convalescent COVID-19 samples from the United States, Italy and Spain.

Germline V lookup: CDR1 MDHEN, CDR2 SYDVKM. This CDR3 region has 14 residues. The V and J ends lost 7 bases and 3 bases respectively, with 13 bases between them. The sample taken for sequencing was peripheral blood. This clonotype was sampled from a man aged 80 or over with active or convalescent COVID-19. The chain recombines TRBV28 with TRBJ1-5; D call uncertain. In nucleotides, the CDR3 is TGTGCCAGCAACACCCGGCGGAACAATCAGCCCCAGCATTTT. The encoded protein is CASNTRRNNQPQHF.